This TCR beta chain appears in the sequencing data of a study of blood T cell repertoires in COVID-19. The data were produced by immunoSEQ multiplex PCR, yet TCRdb's version contains in-frame clones alone and is incomplete. Of approximately 360,000 clones listed, about 90% are singletons. V lost 6 bases to trimming and J lost 4 bases; unmatched junction nucleotides: 6. CDR1 is MNHGY, CDR2 SAAAGT, per germline. The length of the CDR3 is 15 residues. This rearrangement joins TRBV6-8 to TRBJ2-2, with 9 bases matching TRBD1. This TCR derives from a man in his forties with acute or convalescent COVID-19. The sequenced sample consisted of peripheral blood. This chain's CDR3 is CASSTGTGTTGELFF. CDR3 in DNA: TGTGCCAGCAGCACCGGGACAGGGACCACCGGGGAGCTGTTTTTT.